This T cell receptor (beta chain) was sequenced during a study of identical twins. MiXCR, applied by TCRdb to the 5' RACE reads, yields one record per CDR3 protein. The profile shows about 730,000 distinct CDR3 sequences, over 20% of them singletons. The CDR3 contains 14 residues. V was shortened by 2 bases and J by 5 bases, with 13 bases between the two germline ends. The same specimen was also included in a second study, on T cells expressing NK-cell markers. That report notes: It was sorted CD3+CD56+NKG2C+, CD3+CD56+NKG2C- and CD3+CD56-NKG2C+ T cells that supplied the TCR beta repertoires. Sequenced donors, eight in total, included seven who were HCMV-seropositive and one who was seronegative.

The sequenced material came from PBMCs. The source of this sequence is a woman aged 18-29 years in good health. V usage is TRBV12-3 or TRBV12-4 and J usage is TRBJ2-7; D tentatively reads TRBD1 or TRBD2 (5 bases each). CDR3 DNA sequence: TGTGCCAGCAGTTTATTGGGGGTTAGGCACGAGCAGTACTTC. Its translation is CASSLLGVRHEQYF.